The 3 T cell receptor beta chains below come from one sample, sequenced in a study of CD8 T cells in Susac syndrome. The RNA input was about 0.5 to 1 ug, and it was reverse transcribed with random hexamers. TCRdb recomputed calls from the immunoSEQ multiplex PCR reads with MiXCR, one row per CDR3 protein. This sample has approximately 180,000 distinct CDR3 sequences, with more than 90% found just once. The sample was CD4+ T cells from PBMCs. These TCRs come from a human donor with multiple sclerosis.

The CDR3 nucleotides read TGCAGCGTTGAAGGGACAGACACCTACGAGCAGTACTTC. Its protein is CSVEGTDTYEQYF. The rearrangement links TRBV29-1 to TRBJ2-7, with D perhaps matching TRBD1 (6 bases). V was shortened by 1 base and J by 2 bases, with 9 bases between the two germline ends. This CDR3 comprises 13 residues. Germline V gene data show CDR1 as SQVTM and CDR2 as ANQGSEA.

This chain joins TRBV7-2 and TRBJ2-3, with TRBD2 matching 8 bases. The germline CDR1 and CDR2 sequences are SGHTA and FQGNSA. J gave up 5 bases and V 2 bases, and 6 bases lay outside the gene matches. This CDR3 region has 15 residues. For the CDR3, the DNA is TGTGCCAGCAGCTTATCTAGCGGGCGAGGAGATACGCAGTATTTT. It specifies CASSLSSGRGDTQYF.

J is TRBJ2-5 and V is TRBV20-1; D is unresolved. V lost 0 bases and J lost 3, with 11 bases in between. This CDR3 is 14 amino acids long. The germline gives CDR1 DFQATT, CDR2 SNEGSKA (reference sequence). The CDR3 region is CSARERLVKETQYF. CDR3 DNA sequence: TGCAGTGCTAGAGAACGGCTAGTTAAAGAGACCCAGTACTTC.